Presented here are 12 T cell receptor beta chains from one specimen sequenced in a study of blood T cells in healthy people across ages. A second PCR, run for roughly 7 to 12 cycles, used a sample-barcoded 5' primer plus a J-beta primer mix. From the 5' RACE reads, TCRdb called clonotypes with MiXCR, one entry per CDR3 protein. Among hundreds of thousands of distinct CDR3 sequences listed, more than 20% were seen once. The specimen sequenced was blood. Every receptor here comes from a man aged 70-80 years in good health.

The chain couples TRBV25-1 to TRBJ1-2; D remains unclear. Trimming left V 5 bases short and J 0 bases short, with 7 bases between. The germline CDR1 and CDR2 sequences are MGHDK and SYGVNS. CDR3 length: 13 residues. The DNA for the CDR3 is TGTGCCAGCAGTAAAGTGTCTAACTATGGCTACACCTTC. Its translation is CASSKVSNYGYTF.

This clonotype has a count of ten or more. This chain uses TRBV27 with TRBJ2-5; 11 bases match TRBD1. The end of the DNA aligns better with TRBJ2-7, so the J call may be wrong. The CDR3 has 15 residues. Germline CDR1 is MNHEY and CDR2 is SMNVEV (reference sequence). Written as DNA, the CDR3 is TGTGCCAGCAGTCCCCGGGACAGGGGGTTGTACGAGCAGTACTTC. Translating gives CASSPRDRGLYEQYF.

On this clonotype: A read error may produce the germline difference seen at one junction end. The chain links TRBV20-1 to TRBJ2-6; D is possibly TRBD1 (5 bases). Germline CDR1 DFQATT, CDR2 SNEGSKA (reference sequence). The CDR3 is 12 amino acids. The CDR3 loop is CSASFGANVLIF. The CDR3 region has the DNA TGCAGTGCTAGTTTTGGGGCCAACGTCCTGATTTTC.

The rearrangement links TRBV6-2 or TRBV6-3 to TRBJ2-5; D is unresolved. The J call could be wrong; TRBJ2-7 is a better fit for the DNA end. From germline, CDR1 is MNHEY and CDR2 SVGEGT. This CDR3 spans 15 amino acids. The CDR3 reads CASSYSRVGSYEQYF. CDR3 in DNA: TGTGCCAGCAGTTACTCCCGGGTTGGCTCCTACGAGCAGTACTTC.

A few counts support this clonotype. This chain joins TRBV20-1 and TRBJ2-3; D uncertain. V lost 1 base and J 6 bases, leaving 5 bases between the germline ends. The CDR3 runs to 11 residues. Germline CDR1 is DFQATT and CDR2 is SNEGSKA (reference sequence). The CDR3 DNA reads as TGCAGTGCTAGAGTGCCCGATACGCAGTATTTT. Translation gives CSARVPDTQYF.

This clonotype was observed many times. The chain employs TRBV5-6 and TRBJ2-2; the D gene is possibly TRBD2 (5 bases). Trimming cost V 4 bases and J 7 bases, with 11 bases left between them. This CDR3 spans 13 amino acids. Germline CDR1 is SGHDT and CDR2 is YYEEEE. CDR3 coding DNA: TGTGCCAGCAGCCTCGGCGGGCACGGGGAGCTGTTTTTT. This translates into CASSLGGHGELFF. Full variable domain (missing parts from reference TRBV5-6 and TRBJ2-2): DAGVTQSPTHLIKTRGQQVTLRCSPKSGHDTVSWYQQALGQGPQFIFQYYEEEERQRGNFPDRFSGHQFPNYSSELNVNALLLGDSALYLCASSLGGHGELFFGEGSRLTVL.

This clonotype has only a few counts. The CDR3 reads CASSFRQGARQTQYF. In nucleotides, the CDR3 is TGTGCCAGCAGCTTCAGACAGGGGGCGCGTCAGACCCAGTACTTC. This chain links TRBV7-2 with TRBJ2-5, with TRBD1 matching over 10 bases. CDR1 and CDR2 (germline): SGHTA, FQGNSA. CDR3 size: 15 residues. The V and J ends lost 3 bases and 6 bases, in that order; junction bases with no gene match: 7.

The gene calls are TRBV12-3 or TRBV12-4 and TRBJ2-3; D remains unclear. CDR3 size: 14 residues. V was shortened by 3 bases and J by 2 bases, with 9 bases between the two germline ends. CDR3: CASSFPGPTDTQYF. The CDR3 nucleotides read TGTGCCAGCAGTTTTCCGGGCCCCACAGATACGCAGTATTTT.

This chain connects TRBV5-6 to TRBJ2-5, with 7 bases aligning to TRBD1. The J call could be wrong; TRBJ2-1 is a better fit for the DNA end. CDR1 and CDR2 from the germline V gene are SGHDT and YYEEEE. The CDR3 totals 16 residues. The DNA for the CDR3 is TGTGCCAGCAGCCAGCGGACAGGTCGCCCTTCCAATGAGCAGTTCTTC. As protein: CASSQRTGRPSNEQFF.

This clonotype was counted a few times. The chain links TRBV2 to TRBJ1-1, with TRBD1 matching over 8 bases. The V gene end was trimmed by 9 bases and the J gene end by 3 bases; junction bases not matched to a gene: 6. The germline gives CDR1 SNHLY, CDR2 FYNNEI. The CDR3 has 13 amino acids. CDR3 residues: CARGPGGDTEAFF. CDR3 coding DNA: TGTGCCAGGGGTCCAGGGGGCGACACTGAAGCTTTCTTT.

This clonotype was detected only a few times. This sequence joins TRBV3-1 and TRBJ2-1; tentatively, D is TRBD1 (6 bases). Germline lookup yields CDR1 LGHDT and CDR2 YNNKEL (reference sequence). CDR3 length: 19 residues. V was shortened by 0 bases and J by 0 bases, with 18 bases between the two germline ends. The CDR3: CASSQDRGGAYSSYNEQFF. DNA of the CDR3: TGTGCCAGCAGCCAAGATCGAGGGGGAGCGTACAGCTCCTACAATGAGCAGTTCTTC.

This sequence joins TRBV12-3 or TRBV12-4 and TRBJ1-1; possible D gene TRBD1, 6 bases. V was trimmed by 0 bases and J by 7 bases, leaving 12 bases between them. The CDR3 is made up of 14 amino acids. The DNA of the CDR3 is TGTGCCAGCAGTTTAGCGGGGGGCTGGGGTGAAGCTTTCTTT. Amino acid sequence: CASSLAGGWGEAFF.